This note documents a single T cell receptor beta chain sequence. The sample comes from a study of blood T cells in healthy people across ages. Next came a second PCR, run for about 7 to 12 cycles, which used a sample-barcoded 5' primer along with a J-beta primer mix. TCRdb reprocessed the 5' RACE reads via MiXCR and lists one record per CDR3 protein. The table lists 1.5 million to 1.8 million distinct CDR3 sequences, approximately 43% of them singletons. Caucasian, healthy and from Russia, the donors were aged between 6 and 90. A minimum of 6 million PBMCs was isolated per sample. The sequenced sample was blood. The sequence derives from a woman younger than 30 in good health.

CDR3 nucleotide sequence: TGTGCCACCAGCAGTAGACTAGCGGGGAAATATGAGCAGTTCTTC. Translating it yields CATSSRLAGKYEQFF. The J gene is TRBJ2-1, the V gene TRBV15, with 11 bases matching TRBD2. This CDR3 has 15 residues. The germline CDR1 and CDR2 sequences are LNHNV and YYDKDF (reference sequence). The V gene end was trimmed by 3 bases and the J gene end by 8 bases; junction bases not matched to a gene: 6.